This passage covers 9 T cell receptor beta chains from one sample sequenced in a study of T cell responses to AZD1222 COVID-19 vaccine. Using immunoSEQ multiplex PCR, the repertoire was profiled, and TCRdb retains in-frame clones only, with some absent. Of tens of thousands of clones listed, about 88% are singletons. Material: peripheral blood, obtained on day 0 of AZD1222 vaccination. Source of these receptors: an adult in good health.

V is TRBV4-1 and J is TRBJ1-2; tentatively, D is TRBD1 (5 bases). The CDR3 is made up of 14 amino acids. Deletions cut 4 bases from V and 2 bases from J, with 11 bases between. Germline loops: CDR1 MGHRA, CDR2 YSYEKL. The CDR3 is CASSLTGGNYGYTF. CDR3 nucleotides: TGCGCCAGCAGCCTTACTGGGGGGAACTATGGCTACACCTTC.

The chain is built from TRBV7-3 and TRBJ2-2, with a tentative D call TRBD2 (6 bases). V was trimmed by 5 bases and J by 6 bases, leaving 13 bases between them. The CDR3 consists of 14 residues. Germline CDR1 reads SGHTA; CDR2 reads FQGTGA. DNA for the CDR3: TGTGCCAGCAGCCCAGGTTCGGGGGCCGGGGAGCTGTTTTTT. Its protein is CASSPGSGAGELFF.

The rearrangement links TRBV12-5 to TRBJ1-3; D possibly corresponds to TRBD1 (6 bases). CDR1 LGHNT and CDR2 FRNRAP come from the germline V gene. Trimming removed 10 bases from V and 9 bases from J, with 16 bases in between. The CDR3 sequence is 12 residues long. The CDR3 spells CATSGAGSTIYF. In DNA form, the CDR3 reads TGTGCTACTTCAGGGGCTGGGTCCACCATATATTTT.

The chain links TRBV5-1 to TRBJ2-3; TRBD1 matches 7 bases. Germline values: CDR1 SGHRS, CDR2 YFSETQ. The CDR3 has 19 residues. Trimming took 0 bases from V and 0 from J; bases not matched to a gene: 13. The CDR3 spells CASSLETGPSWASTDTQYF. The CDR3 DNA reads TGCGCCAGCAGCTTGGAGACAGGGCCCAGTTGGGCTAGCACAGATACGCAGTATTTT.

This clone was recorded a few times. The V gene is TRBV28, the J gene TRBJ2-5; D not resolved. Trimming shortened V by 5 bases and J by 1 base, and 11 bases separated the two germline ends. CDR3 length equals 14 residues. CDR1 and CDR2 (germline): MDHEN, SYDVKM. The CDR3 is CASSPYTVQETQYF. CDR3 coding DNA: TGTGCCAGCAGTCCTTATACGGTCCAAGAGACCCAGTACTTC.

This clone was found once. The chain is built from TRBV4-2 and TRBJ2-7; D is perhaps TRBD1 (5 bases). CDR3 length: 14 amino acids. Trimming took off 1 base at V and 6 bases at J, with 13 bases between the two ends. Germline-derived CDR1 and CDR2 are LGHNA and YNFKEQ. CDR3 sequence (DNA): TGTGCCAGCAGCCAAGTGGGGCCAGATGTCGAGCAGTACTTC. It specifies CASSQVGPDVEQYF.

This rearrangement joins TRBV3-1 (or the pseudogene TRBV3-2) to TRBJ1-5; TRBD1 matches at 8 bases. Germline loops: CDR1 LGHDT, CDR2 YNNKEL (reference sequence). The CDR3 has 16 residues. Unmatched junction bases numbered 6, after V lost 2 bases and J lost 3 bases. CDR3 residues: CASSQWQGADNQPQHF. The CDR3 nucleotides read TGTGCCAGCAGCCAATGGCAGGGGGCGGACAATCAGCCCCAGCATTTT.

V usage is TRBV7-9 and J usage is TRBJ1-2; D is unresolved. From germline, CDR1 is SEHNR and CDR2 FQNEAQ (reference sequence). The CDR3 runs 15 residues. Trimming left V 3 bases short and J 5 bases short, with 16 bases between. The CDR3 DNA is TGTGCCAGCAGCTTTGGAGGAGAGAATTGGTATGGCTACACCTTC. Amino acid sequence: CASSFGGENWYGYTF.

This chain connects TRBV28 to TRBJ1-4; the match to TRBD1 covers 7 bases. The CDR3 consists of 17 residues. Germline-derived CDR1 and CDR2 are MDHEN and SYDVKM. The V segment lost 5 bases and the J segment 8 bases; nucleotides outside the gene matches: 17. CDR3 in amino acids: CASSRALRQGFGEKLFF. DNA of the CDR3: TGTGCCAGCAGTCGGGCCCTGCGACAGGGTTTTGGGGAAAAACTGTTTTTT.